A selection of T cell receptor beta chains follows, all from one sample in a study of T cells in Graves' hyperthyroidism and ophthalmopathy. TCRdb ran MiXCR on the multiplex PCR reads and lists one entry per CDR3 protein. The sample holds more than 550,000 distinct CDR3 sequences, nearly 45% seen once. The sample consisted of peripheral blood or thyroid tissue (not recorded which). These receptors all come from an adult man with Graves' disease, either hyperthyroidism or ophthalmopathy (not recorded which). The CDR3 runs from the conserved cysteine through the conserved F or W. The D gene is left open where the match is weak. Expanded clones get a size class; other rows say once, few or many, or leave the size out.

d_gene	abundance	v_gene	j_gene	CDR3aa	CDR3nt
TRBD1	few	TRBV7-9	TRBJ2-2	CASSFRDRAFF	TGTGCCAGCAGCTTCCGGGACAGGGCTTTTTTT
-	-	TRBV7-2	TRBJ1-1	CASSRIGSTEAFF	TGTGCCAGCAGCCGCATAGGGAGTACTGAAGCTTTCTTT
-	once	TRBV7-8	TRBJ1-1	CASSLRLDGEAFF	TGTGCCAGCAGCTTGCGTCTGGACGGGGAGGCTTTCTTT
TRBD2	few	TRBV29-1	TRBJ2-5	CSVGGTSGRARKTQYF	TGCAGCGTTGGGGGGACTAGCGGGCGAGCTCGCAAGACCCAGTACTTC
-	many	TRBV5-1	TRBJ2-7	CASSLDDRYEQYF	TGCGCCAGCAGCCTAGACGACAGATACGAGCAGTACTTC
-	many	TRBV7-9	TRBJ2-6	CASSTTGTGLVGANVLTF	TGTGCCAGCAGCACCACCGGGACGGGGTTGGTTGGGGCCAACGTCCTGACTTTC
-	once	TRBV11-1	TRBJ1-6	CASSLYSRSSYNSPLHF	TGTGCCAGCAGCTTATACAGCCGGAGCTCCTATAATTCACCCCTCCACTTT
-	few	TRBV20-1	TRBJ1-2	CSARNTGTATGRDYGYTF	TGCAGTGCTAGAAACACCGGGACGGCGACGGGTAGGGACTATGGCTACACCTTC
-	-	TRBV20-1	TRBJ1-1	CSAYPPGDRAFF	TGCAGTGCTTACCCACCGGGGGATCGAGCTTTCTTT
-	-	TRBV10-3	TRBJ1-6	CAISRRVSGSPLHF	TGTGCCATCAGCCGCAGGGTGTCGGGATCACCCCTCCACTTT
-	few	TRBV7-2	TRBJ2-3	CASNLGYVTDTQYF	TGTGCCAGCAACTTAGGATATGTCACAGATACGCAGTATTTT
-	few	TRBV12-3/TRBV12-4	TRBJ1-1	CASSIPWGTEAFF	TGTGCCAGCTCAATTCCATGGGGCACTGAAGCTTTCTTT
TRBD1	-	TRBV29-1	TRBJ1-1	CSVEGGGTGGLLLRNTEAFF	TGCAGCGTTGAGGGCGGGGGAACAGGGGGCTTACTATTGAGGAACACTGAAGCTTTCTTT
TRBD2	many	TRBV5-1	TRBJ2-7	CASSFSGGAYEQYF	TGCGCCAGCAGCTTCAGCGGGGGGGCCTACGAGCAGTACTTC
-	few	TRBV19	TRBJ2-7	CASSIDGYEQYF	TGTGCCAGTAGTATCGACGGCTACGAGCAGTACTTC
-	many	TRBV20-1	TRBJ2-7	CSASSGLSEQYF	TGCAGTGCTAGCTCGGGTTTATCCGAGCAGTACTTC
-	few	TRBV15	TRBJ2-5	CATSSPGGGRRRGGGTQYF	TGTGCCACCAGCAGCCCAGGAGGGGGACGGCGGAGGGGGGGTGGAACCCAGTACTTC
-	-	TRBV4-1	TRBJ1-4	CASSHASTNEKLFF	TGCGCCAGCAGCCATGCCTCAACTAATGAAAAACTGTTTTTT
TRBD1	-	TRBV6-5	TRBJ1-1	CASSKTGSSTEAFF	TGTGCCAGCAGTAAGACAGGGAGTAGCACTGAAGCTTTCTTT
-	-	TRBV29-1	TRBJ2-5	CSVEPFRLTYQETQYF	TGCAGCGTTGAACCCTTCCGATTGACTTATCAAGAGACCCAGTACTTC
-	-	TRBV7-4	TRBJ2-5	CASSGGTVQETQHF	TGTGCCAGCAGCGGCGGGACAGTCCAAGAGACCCAGCACTTC
-	many	TRBV12-3/TRBV12-4	TRBJ1-5	CASSSGYGQPQHF	TGTGCCAGCAGTTCAGGGTACGGACAGCCCCAGCATTTT
-	-	TRBV5-1	TRBJ2-7	CASSLWGFDNERYF	TGCGCCAGCAGCTTGTGGGGGTTCGACAACGAGCGGTACTTC
-	many	TRBV6-6	TRBJ1-5	CASSYPYEPQHF	TGTGCCAGCAGTTACCCGTACGAGCCCCAGCATTTT
TRBD1	many	TRBV29-1	TRBJ1-1	CSFGQAFMNTEAFF	TGCAGCTTCGGACAGGCGTTCATGAACACTGAAGCTTTCTTT
-	-	TRBV2	TRBJ1-2	CASSLASPGTHANYGYTF	TGTGCCAGCAGTTTGGCTAGCCCCGGGACACACGCTAACTATGGCTACACCTTC
-	few	TRBV7-9	TRBJ1-1	CASSLASGWPRTEAFF	TGTGCCAGCAGCTTGGCCTCAGGGTGGCCACGAACTGAAGCTTTCTTT
-	few	TRBV29-1	TRBJ1-5	CSVDSGLAF	TGCAGCGTTGATTCAGGCCTAGCTTTT
TRBD2	-	TRBV20-1	TRBJ2-7	CSAPASGGYNEQYF	TGCAGTGCACCGGCTAGCGGGGGATACAATGAGCAGTACTTC
TRBD1	-	TRBV20-1	TRBJ1-1	CSAEDRGTTEAFF	TGCAGTGCTGAGGACAGGGGGACCACTGAAGCTTTCTTT
TRBD1	-	TRBV15	TRBJ2-5	CATSRVWTGVGQETQYF	TGTGCCACCAGCAGAGTTTGGACAGGGGTGGGCCAAGAGACCCAGTACTTC
-	-	TRBV20-1	TRBJ2-3	CSAIESTDTQYF	TGCAGTGCTATAGAAAGCACAGATACGCAGTATTTT
-	few	TRBV20-1	TRBJ2-7	CSARVGFEQYF	TGCAGTGCTAGGGTGGGCTTTGAGCAGTACTTC